The rows below give T cell receptor beta chains drawn from one sample of a study of T cells after yellow fever vaccination. TCRdb recomputed calls from the 5' RACE reads with MiXCR, one row per CDR3 protein. Here the sample spans 500,000 to 550,000 distinct CDR3 sequences, just over 20% being singletons. Specimen: PBMCs, collected 20 to 25 days after the first yellow fever vaccination. The receptors stem from a man between 18 and 29 years old who received the YFV17D yellow fever vaccine. Each CDR3 is given with its conserved first and last residue. D genes are given only for firm matches. A clone size is listed for some rows: how often the clone was seen (once, few, many), or a class if it is expanded.

clone_size	v_call	j_call	d_call	cdr3_aa	cdr3_nt
-	TRBV4-2	TRBJ2-3	TRBD2	CASSQELWREITDTQYF	TGTGCCAGCAGCCAAGAGCTCTGGCGGGAGATCACAGATACGCAGTATTTT
-	TRBV5-1	TRBJ1-2	-	CASSRVIQNGYTF	TGCGCCAGCAGCCGCGTGATACAGAATGGCTACACCTTC
few	TRBV12-3/TRBV12-4	TRBJ2-5	-	CASSFGGTDQETQYF	TGTGCCAGCAGTTTCGGGGGGACAGACCAAGAGACCCAGTACTTC
few	TRBV14	TRBJ2-5	-	CASSRTWSVGETQYF	TGTGCCAGCAGCCGAACCTGGTCCGTCGGAGAGACCCAGTACTTC
-	TRBV6-6	TRBJ2-1	-	CASRGHLYNEQFF	TGTGCCAGCAGGGGACACCTCTACAATGAGCAGTTCTTC
few	TRBV4-1	TRBJ2-7	TRBD1	CASSQGGQSYEQYF	TGCGCCAGCAGCCAAGGGGGACAGTCCTACGAGCAGTACTTC
-	TRBV6-1	TRBJ2-1	-	CASRFDPNSGNEQFF	TGTGCCAGCAGATTCGACCCGAACTCGGGCAATGAGCAGTTCTTC
-	TRBV5-1	TRBJ1-1	-	CASSDQVSEAFF	TGCGCCAGCAGCGACCAAGTTTCTGAAGCTTTCTTT
-	TRBV20-1	TRBJ2-7	TRBD1	CSAATGTGTYEQYF	TGCAGTGCTGCGACCGGGACAGGTACCTACGAGCAGTACTTC
-	TRBV7-3	TRBJ2-7	-	CASSLENEQYF	TGTGCCAGCAGCTTAGAAAACGAGCAGTACTTC
many	TRBV12-3/TRBV12-4	TRBJ2-7	-	CASSLSRSSYEQYF	TGTGCCAGCAGTTTATCCAGGAGCTCCTACGAGCAGTACTTC
-	TRBV20-1	TRBJ1-2	TRBD1	CSAPQGASNYGYTF	TGCAGTGCTCCACAGGGGGCGTCTAACTATGGCTACACCTTC
-	TRBV5-1	TRBJ1-2	TRBD1	CASGTGVDGYTF	TGCGCCAGCGGGACAGGAGTGGATGGCTACACCTTC
few	TRBV4-1	TRBJ2-7	-	CASSQDHREPYEQYF	TGCGCCAGCAGCCAAGATCACAGGGAACCCTACGAGCAGTACTTC
-	TRBV7-2	TRBJ1-1	-	CASSILRLRSEAFF	TGTGCCAGCAGCATATTACGCCTTCGGTCTGAAGCTTTCTTT
few	TRBV5-1	TRBJ1-1	-	CASSFDRPPGRGTEAFF	TGCGCCAGCAGCTTTGACAGGCCACCAGGCAGGGGCACTGAAGCTTTCTTT
few	TRBV19	TRBJ2-1	-	CASRGGTSSSYNEQFF	TGTGCCAGTAGAGGCGGGACTTCCAGCTCCTACAATGAGCAGTTCTTC
-	TRBV2	TRBJ2-3	-	CASSEGPGDTQYF	TGTGCCAGCAGTGAAGGGCCCGGGGATACGCAGTATTTT
-	TRBV5-1	TRBJ1-1	-	CASSLLGVRANTEAFF	TGCGCCAGCAGCTTGTTAGGAGTCAGGGCGAACACTGAAGCTTTCTTT
few	TRBV27	TRBJ2-1	TRBD1	CASSPWDRGNEQFF	TGTGCCAGCAGTCCCTGGGACAGGGGGAATGAGCAGTTCTTC
many	TRBV12-3/TRBV12-4	TRBJ1-5	TRBD1	CASSFTGGSRNQPQHF	TGTGCCAGCAGTTTTACAGGGGGGTCGAGGAATCAGCCCCAGCATTTT
few	TRBV10-3	TRBJ2-2	-	CAISALGTGELFF	TGTGCCATCAGTGCCCTAGGCACCGGGGAGCTGTTTTTT
few	TRBV5-1	TRBJ1-1	-	CASSLNSENTEAFF	TGCGCCAGCAGCTTGAACAGCGAGAACACTGAAGCTTTCTTT
-	TRBV4-3	TRBJ1-1	TRBD1	CASSQASPFQGGNTEAFF	TGCGCCAGCAGCCAAGCCTCGCCCTTCCAGGGGGGAAACACTGAAGCTTTCTTT
few	TRBV12-3/TRBV12-4	TRBJ2-2	TRBD2	CASSPRGRLFF	TGTGCCAGCAGCCCGCGGGGGAGGTTGTTTTTT
few	TRBV6-2/TRBV6-3	TRBJ2-7	-	CASSAEWATYEQYF	TGTGCCAGCAGTGCCGAGTGGGCTACCTACGAGCAGTACTTC
few	TRBV20-1	TRBJ1-5	-	CSAREAGRDGNQPQHF	TGCAGTGCTAGAGAGGCAGGGCGGGACGGCAATCAGCCCCAGCATTTT
few	TRBV7-8	TRBJ2-1	-	CASSLVSHSNEQFF	TGTGCCAGCAGCTTAGTGTCCCACAGCAATGAGCAGTTCTTC
-	TRBV6-1	TRBJ1-1	TRBD1	CASNEPGQEPLQPLTEAFF	TGTGCCAGCAATGAACCGGGACAGGAACCCCTGCAGCCTCTCACTGAAGCTTTCTTT
-	TRBV7-9	TRBJ1-2	TRBD1	CASSTDRGPTRGYTF	TGTGCCAGCAGCACCGACAGGGGCCCCACTCGCGGCTACACCTTC
few	TRBV5-8	TRBJ2-1	-	CASSPWTGVEQFF	TGTGCCAGCAGTCCATGGACGGGTGTGGAGCAGTTCTTC
-	TRBV4-3	TRBJ1-2	-	CASSQQEAEGYGYTF	TGCGCCAGCAGCCAGCAGGAGGCAGAGGGCTATGGCTACACCTTC
-	TRBV6-1	TRBJ2-7	-	CASSRSGTVYEQYF	TGTGCCAGCAGTCGCAGCGGGACAGTTTACGAGCAGTACTTC
-	TRBV9	TRBJ2-3	-	CASSLGLGRADTQYF	TGTGCCAGCAGCCTAGGACTGGGCCGCGCAGATACGCAGTATTTT
few	TRBV2	TRBJ1-5	-	CASMREPSNQPQHF	TGTGCCAGCATGAGGGAACCCAGCAATCAGCCCCAGCATTTT
-	TRBV29-1	TRBJ1-2	-	CSVVEVQRGYTF	TGCAGCGTTGTGGAGGTACAACGTGGCTACACCTTC